This T cell receptor beta chain originates from a study of PD-1 blockade in mismatch repair-deficient tumors. The overall study: Enrolled about 2012-2016, patients had progressing, pretreated mismatch repair-deficient cancers of approximately 13 types. Study-level findings and limits: Rapid post-treatment expansion, then contraction, generally preceding radiologic response, marked tumor-resident clones.

CDR1 and CDR2 from the germline V gene are SNHLY and FYNNEI. After removal of 5 bases from V and 0 bases from J, the junction contained 15 bases not matched to a gene. This CDR3 comprises 18 residues. TCRs were sequenced from three patients responding to pembrolizumab. Remarks on this clone: Its antigen is still unknown.

This table comes from immunoSEQ multiplex PCR, and its TCRdb copy is limited to in-frame clones, with some not included. The sample has 35,000 to 40,000 clones, roughly three quarters seen once. The TCR was taken from an adult with mismatch repair-deficient cancer. The rearrangement uses TRBV2 and TRBJ2-5; 7 bases match TRBD2. The sequenced sample was peripheral blood, obtained 4 weeks after starting pembrolizumab. CDR3 DNA sequence: TGTGCCAGCAGTTTGGGGCTAGGGACTACGCCATACCAAGAGACCCAGTACTTC. It codes for CASSLGLGTTPYQETQYF.